This T cell receptor (beta chain) was recorded in a study of shared clonotypes between healthy human individuals. The germline gives CDR1 SGHTA, CDR2 FQGTGA. V lost 4 bases and J lost 4; bases outside the gene matches: 8. The CDR3 is made up of 16 amino acids. Profiling relied on immunoSEQ multiplex PCR, and the TCRdb table lists in-frame clones only, not all of them. The sample lists 450,000 to 500,000 clones; more than 75% were seen once. This clone was seen at least ten times. Input material: PBMCs. The chain uses TRBV7-3 and TRBJ2-2, with 8 bases lining up with TRBD2. The origin of this receptor is a woman aged 40 to 49 in good health. Some clones in this sample may be carry-over from other donors' samples. This chain's CDR3 is CASSSPGLVGTGELFF. In DNA, the CDR3 is TGTGCCAGCAGCTCCCCGGGACTAGTCGGCACCGGGGAGCTGTTTTTT.